What follows describes a single TCR beta chain. Original processing notes: Nucleated cell counts were estimated from reference gene primer amplification. The data were produced by immunoSEQ multiplex PCR, yet TCRdb's version contains in-frame clones alone and is incomplete. V, J and clone size derive from that table, while D and trimming were established from the DNA sequence. The sample has roughly 240,000 clones, around 90% seen once. The CDR3 runs 11 residues. The germline V gene has CDR1 MNHEY and CDR2 SVGAGI. V dropped 5 bases and J dropped 6 bases, with 6 bases sitting between them. This sample was included in a study of blood T cell repertoires in COVID-19. Overall study context: The cDNA or gDNA used as material had been derived from T cells, B-cell-depleted T cells, or PBMCs.

Which cohort a participant joined came from the clinical history participants gave. V usage is TRBV6-5 and J usage is TRBJ2-3; D ambiguous. Sequencing was carried out using PBMCs or T cells enriched from blood (not recorded which). The sequence was collected from a woman in her 30s with acute COVID-19. The CDR3 nucleotides read TGTGCCAGCAGTACACAGGATACGCAGTATTTT. Translation: CASSTQDTQYF.